Shown below are 30 T cell receptor beta chains from a single sample sequenced in a study of blood T cell repertoires in COVID-19. TCRdb's table, derived via immunoSEQ multiplex PCR, lists solely in-frame clones and lacks some. The repertoire holds about 180,000 clones, more than 80% seen once, with roughly 6.3% in the top ten. Sequencing was done on a sample of peripheral blood. These receptors were obtained from a human donor in a cohort sampled during active COVID-19.

This clone was counted a few times. V gene TRBV2 combines with J gene TRBJ2-7; tentatively, D is TRBD2 (6 bases). Germline V gives CDR1 SNHLY, CDR2 FYNNEI. V dropped 2 bases and J dropped 7 bases, with 12 bases sitting between them. The CDR3 loop spans 13 amino acids. CDR3 sequence (DNA): TGTGCCAGCAGTGAATTAAGGGGACTTGAGCAGTACTTC. This translates into CASSELRGLEQYF.

This clone was counted once. The V gene is TRBV28, the J gene TRBJ1-1; TRBD1 might be the D (5 bases). Germline assignment: CDR1 MDHEN and CDR2 SYDVKM. Trimming cost V 2 bases and J 5 bases, with 15 bases left between them. The CDR3 extends over 15 amino acids. This chain's CDR3 is CASSLKTPGRTEAFF. Here the CDR3 DNA reads TGTGCCAGCAGTTTAAAAACACCAGGGAGGACTGAAGCTTTCTTT.

The chain is built from TRBV5-1 and TRBJ2-2; D may be TRBD1 (6 bases). Germline-derived CDR1 and CDR2 are SGHRS and YFSETQ. CDR3 length equals 12 residues. Trimming pared 5 bases from V and 5 bases from J, leaving 7 bases between. Written as DNA, the CDR3 is TGCGCCAGCAGAAGGGGGACCGGGGAGCTGTTTTTT. This gives the protein CASRRGTGELFF.

The chain uses TRBV3-1 (or the pseudogene TRBV3-2) and TRBJ1-2; TRBD1 matches 8 bases. The J segment lost 7 bases and the V segment lost 6 bases, leaving 7 bases of the junction unmatched. This CDR3 has 13 residues. Germline assignment: CDR1 LGHDT and CDR2 YNNKEL (reference sequence). The CDR3 region has the DNA TGTGCCAGCAGACCGACAGGGGTGCCTGGCTACACCTTC. It translates to CASRPTGVPGYTF.

The table lists this clone with a few counts. The CDR3 DNA follows: TGTGCCAGCAGCACGTTAAGGACTTCCTACAATGAGCAGTTCTTC. Translation gives CASSTLRTSYNEQFF. The chain is built from TRBV11-2 and TRBJ2-1; TRBD2 might be the D (5 bases). The CDR3 spans 15 residues. Trimming removed 5 bases at V and 1 base at J, with 12 bases between. Germline CDR1 is SGHAT and CDR2 is FQNNGV.

The CDR3 nucleotides read TGTGGGCCAGGTAATAACACTGAAGCTTTCTTT. Its protein product is CGPGNNTEAFF. The V gene is TRBV21-1, the J gene TRBJ1-1; the D call in the table, TRBD1, was not verified against the DNA. TRBV21-1 is a pseudogene. This CDR3 has 11 residues.

The rearrangement joins TRBV19 to TRBJ1-1; TRBD1 matches 9 bases. Germline trimming cut 6 bases from V and 3 bases from J; bases unmatched to any gene: 8. Germline V gene sequence: CDR1 LNHDA, CDR2 SQIVND (reference sequence). The CDR3 extends over 15 amino acids. Here the CDR3 reads CASSPTGGPDTEAFF. CDR3 sequence (DNA): TGTGCCAGTAGCCCGACAGGGGGTCCCGACACTGAAGCTTTCTTT.

J is TRBJ1-1 and V is TRBV11-2, with D maybe TRBD1 (5 bases). The germline CDR1 and CDR2 sequences are SGHAT and FQNNGV. Trimming removed 2 bases from V and 3 bases from J, with 13 bases in between. The CDR3 covers 15 residues. CDR3 in DNA: TGTGCCAGCAGCTTATTCGGGGGGGTTTACACTGAAGCTTTCTTT. It yields the protein CASSLFGGVYTEAFF.

The V and J genes are TRBV7-9 and TRBJ1-4; perhaps TRBD1 as D (5 bases). V lost 1 base, J lost 8 bases, and 11 bases lay in between. CDR3 length: 14 amino acids. Germline V CDR1 and CDR2: SEHNR, FQNEAQ (reference sequence). The CDR3 protein is CASSLEGHREKLFF. CDR3 sequence (DNA): TGTGCCAGCAGCTTAGAGGGGCACCGAGAAAAACTGTTTTTT.

This sequence joins TRBV6-5 and TRBJ1-2; D uncertain. The CDR3 extends over 16 amino acids. The V end lost 4 bases, the J end lost 4 bases, and 19 bases lay between the germline ends. Germline CDR1 and CDR2: MNHEY and SVGAGI. Written as DNA, the CDR3 is TGTGCCAGCAGTTTCCTCCAGGAGGTGTCTGTCTATGGCTACACCTTC. Translation gives CASSFLQEVSVYGYTF.

The gene calls are TRBV6-6 and TRBJ2-1; 9 nucleotides align to TRBD1. This CDR3 is built from 14 residues. V shed 6 bases, J shed 7 bases, and the junction held 7 bases outside the gene matches. The germline gives CDR1 MNHNY, CDR2 SVGAGI (reference sequence). The chain's CDR3 is CASSPQGAENEQFF. CDR3 sequence (DNA): TGTGCCAGCAGCCCACAGGGGGCGGAGAATGAGCAGTTCTTC.

V and J are TRBV3-1 (or the pseudogene TRBV3-2) and TRBJ2-7, with TRBD1 identical over 10 bases. CDR3 length equals 12 residues. Germline CDR1 is LGHDT and CDR2 is YNNKEL (reference sequence). With 4 bases clipped from V and 12 bases from J, the junction kept 6 bases outside the gene matches. The CDR3 DNA is TGTGCCAGCAGCCCCGGGACAGGGGAGACGTACTTC. Encoded protein: CASSPGTGETYF.

The rearrangement uses TRBV4-1 and TRBJ2-3, with 9 bases lining up with TRBD1. The CDR3 runs 16 residues. CDR1 is MGHRA, CDR2 YSYEKL, per germline. J gave up 3 bases and V 1 base, and 5 bases lay outside the gene matches. CDR3 DNA sequence: TGCGCCAGCAGCCAAGCCGGGACAGGGCGGACAGATACGCAGTATTTT. It yields the protein CASSQAGTGRTDTQYF.

V usage is TRBV6-6 and J usage is TRBJ1-4; 7 bases are shared with TRBD1. The germline V gene encodes CDR1 MNHNY and CDR2 SVGAGI (reference sequence). J gave up 4 bases and V 5 bases, and 4 bases lay outside the gene matches. This CDR3 has 14 residues. The CDR3 sequence: CASSMGQYNEKLFF. In DNA form, the CDR3 reads TGTGCCAGCAGTATGGGACAGTATAATGAAAAACTGTTTTTT.

This clone was seen just once. The chain combines TRBV2 with TRBJ2-1; 7 bases align to TRBD2. The CDR3 sequence is 15 residues long. CDR1 and CDR2 from the germline V gene are SNHLY and FYNNEI. With 2 bases clipped from V and 1 base from J, the junction kept 2 bases outside the gene matches. As DNA, the CDR3 is TGTGCCAGCAGTGAAATGGGGGGGTCCTACAATGAGCAGTTCTTC. This translates into CASSEMGGSYNEQFF. The entire variable domain, with the rest obtained from reference TRBV2 and TRBJ2-1, is as follows: EPEVTQTPSHQVTQMGQEVILRCVPISNHLYFYWYRQILGQKVEFLVSFYNNEISEKSEIFDDQFSVERPDGSNFTLKIRSTKLEDSAMYFCASSEMGGSYNEQFFGPGTRLTVL.

The sample holds one count of this clone. The rearrangement joins TRBV6-5 to TRBJ2-1; 11 positions match TRBD1. Germline V gene sequence: CDR1 MNHEY, CDR2 SVGAGI. V gave up 6 bases and J gave up 6 bases; unmatched junction bases: 7. The CDR3 runs to 15 residues. CDR3 residues: CASSPGTGGGNEQFF. CDR3 coding DNA: TGTGCCAGCAGCCCAGGGACAGGGGGAGGCAATGAGCAGTTCTTC.

The rearrangement joins TRBV19 to TRBJ2-3; 8 bases align to TRBD2. The V and J ends lost 6 bases and 2 bases, in that order; junction bases with no gene match: 10. Germline loops: CDR1 LNHDA, CDR2 SQIVND (reference sequence). This CDR3 comprises 16 residues. This CDR3 is CASSALLAGLTDTQYF. CDR3 DNA: TGTGCCAGTAGCGCCCTCTTAGCGGGGCTCACAGATACGCAGTATTTT.

The chain carries TRBV5-1 and TRBJ1-1; 8 positions agree with TRBD1. Germline V CDR1 and CDR2: SGHRS, YFSETQ. This CDR3 is 14 amino acids long. Trimming at V came to 3 bases and at J to 1 base, leaving 2 bases not matched to a gene. In nucleotides, the CDR3 is TGCGCCAGCAGCTCAGGGGGCGCGAACACTGAAGCTTTCTTT. It translates to CASSSGGANTEAFF.

The chain uses TRBV23-1 and TRBJ2-7, with 8 bases lining up with TRBD1. TRBV23-1 is an ORF, with its function uncertain. There are 16 residues in the CDR3. Germline trimming cut 3 bases from V and 0 bases from J; bases unmatched to any gene: 7. CDR3 DNA sequence: TGCGCCAGCAGTCAGGTCCGGGACAGGAGCTCCTACGAGCAGTACTTC. Translation: CASSQVRDRSSYEQYF.

V and J are TRBV5-1 and TRBJ2-3; 9 bases line up with TRBD1. Germline values: CDR1 SGHRS, CDR2 YFSETQ. V shed 3 bases and J 1 base; nucleotides not matched to a gene: 6. The CDR3 has 16 amino acids. The CDR3 nucleotides read TGCGCCAGCAGCTGGGACCGGACAGGGGGCACAGATACGCAGTATTTT. Amino acid sequence: CASSWDRTGGTDTQYF.

The V call is TRBV2, the J call TRBJ2-5; 12 bases map to TRBD2. Germline V gene sequence: CDR1 SNHLY, CDR2 FYNNEI. The junction had 5 bases not matched to a gene; V was cut back by 6 bases and J by 3 bases. The CDR3 totals 15 residues. The CDR3 reads CASRRLAGEEETQYF. In DNA, the CDR3 is TGTGCCAGCAGGAGACTAGCGGGGGAGGAAGAGACCCAGTACTTC.

This chain connects TRBV7-3 to TRBJ2-6, with 8 bases that match TRBD2. Trimming removed 5 bases from V and 1 base from J; junction bases left unmatched: 13. CDR1 is SGHTA, CDR2 FQGTGA, per germline. This CDR3 is built from 19 residues. The CDR3 sequence is CASSPRTSFPGSGANVLTF. CDR3 DNA: TGTGCCAGCAGCCCTCGGACTAGCTTCCCTGGGTCTGGGGCCAACGTCCTGACTTTC.

The V and J genes are TRBV6-5 and TRBJ1-3, with D possibly being TRBD1 (5 bases). The CDR3 has 15 residues. V was cut by 5 bases and J by 4 bases, with 15 bases left in between. Germline CDR1 MNHEY, CDR2 SVGAGI. The CDR3 loop is CASSKTGFGGNTIYF. Written as DNA, the CDR3 is TGTGCCAGCAGTAAAACAGGATTTGGAGGAAACACCATATATTTT.

The chain is built from TRBV5-4 and TRBJ2-7; the D gene is possibly TRBD1 (5 bases). From germline, CDR1 is SGHNT and CDR2 YYREEE (reference sequence). V was clipped by 0 bases and J by 8 bases, with 12 bases between them. The CDR3 length is 13 residues. The CDR3 here is CASSLDLQGKQYF. CDR3 DNA sequence: TGTGCCAGCAGCTTGGATTTGCAGGGAAAGCAGTACTTC.

This rearrangement joins TRBV18 to TRBJ2-3, with TRBD1 matching 8 bases. The junction had 6 bases not matched to a gene; V was cut back by 4 bases and J by 3 bases. Germline CDR1 and CDR2: KGHSH and LQKENI. The CDR3 extends over 15 amino acids. For the CDR3, the DNA is TGTGCCAGCTCACGAGGGGACAGGAGGACAGATACGCAGTATTTT. It is translated as CASSRGDRRTDTQYF.

The CDR3, as DNA: TGCGCCAGCAGCCAACACCGCCTGGGGGGGGCCACCGGGGAGCTGTTTTTT. Amino acid sequence: CASSQHRLGGATGELFF. The J gene is TRBJ2-2, the V gene TRBV4-1, with D perhaps TRBD2 (7 bases). CDR3 length: 17 residues. V was trimmed by 2 bases and J by 4 bases, leaving 17 bases between them. Germline loops: CDR1 MGHRA, CDR2 YSYEKL.

The rearrangement joins TRBV10-3 to TRBJ1-2, with TRBD1 as a possible D gene (5 bases). CDR1 ENHRY and CDR2 SYGVKD come from the germline V gene. The ends were cut back, 0 bases at V and 7 bases at J, with 15 bases in the middle. This CDR3 is 15 amino acids long. DNA of the CDR3: TGTGCCATCAGTGAGTCGGCGGGGGTTGACGGTGGCTACACCTTC. Residues: CAISESAGVDGGYTF.

V is TRBV2 and J is TRBJ2-7, with TRBD1 identical over 7 bases. J lost 6 bases, V lost 6 bases, and 5 bases had no gene match. CDR3 length equals 12 residues. Germline loops: CDR1 SNHLY, CDR2 FYNNEI. CDR3 region: CASRKQGVEQYF. The CDR3 nucleotides read TGTGCCAGCAGAAAGCAGGGGGTCGAGCAGTACTTC.

The V call is TRBV19, the J call TRBJ2-2; no reliable D call. Germline assignment: CDR1 LNHDA and CDR2 SQIVND (reference sequence). The CDR3 sequence is 16 residues long. V lost 3 bases to trimming and J lost 0 bases, with 11 bases between them. The CDR3 DNA sequence: TGTGCCAGTAGTATTGGGCAGGTAGCGAACACCGGGGAGCTGTTTTTT. It encodes CASSIGQVANTGELFF.

The J gene is TRBJ2-5, the V gene TRBV28, with D unclear. This CDR3 has 13 amino acids. CDR1 and CDR2 (germline): MDHEN, SYDVKM. Trimming took off 7 bases at V and 4 bases at J, with 13 bases between the two ends. The DNA for the CDR3 is TGTGCCAGCAAACAGTCTGGGTTAGAGACCCAGTACTTC. Translated: CASKQSGLETQYF.